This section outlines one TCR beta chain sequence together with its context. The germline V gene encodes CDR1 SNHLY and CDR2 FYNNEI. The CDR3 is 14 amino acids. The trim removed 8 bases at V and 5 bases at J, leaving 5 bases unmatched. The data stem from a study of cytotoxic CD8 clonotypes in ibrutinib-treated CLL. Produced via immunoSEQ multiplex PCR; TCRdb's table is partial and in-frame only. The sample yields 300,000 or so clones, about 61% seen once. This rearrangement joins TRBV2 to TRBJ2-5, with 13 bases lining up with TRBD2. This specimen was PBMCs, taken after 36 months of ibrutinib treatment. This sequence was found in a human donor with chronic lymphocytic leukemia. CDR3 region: CASARLAGGETQYF. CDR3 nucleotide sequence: TGTGCCAGCGCGCGACTAGCGGGGGGCGAGACCCAGTACTTC. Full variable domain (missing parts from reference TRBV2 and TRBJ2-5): EPEVTQTPSHQVTQMGQEVILRCVPISNHLYFYWYRQILGQKVEFLVSFYNNEISEKSEIFDDQFSVERPDGSNFTLKIRSTKLEDSAMYFCASARLAGGETQYFGPGTRLLVL.